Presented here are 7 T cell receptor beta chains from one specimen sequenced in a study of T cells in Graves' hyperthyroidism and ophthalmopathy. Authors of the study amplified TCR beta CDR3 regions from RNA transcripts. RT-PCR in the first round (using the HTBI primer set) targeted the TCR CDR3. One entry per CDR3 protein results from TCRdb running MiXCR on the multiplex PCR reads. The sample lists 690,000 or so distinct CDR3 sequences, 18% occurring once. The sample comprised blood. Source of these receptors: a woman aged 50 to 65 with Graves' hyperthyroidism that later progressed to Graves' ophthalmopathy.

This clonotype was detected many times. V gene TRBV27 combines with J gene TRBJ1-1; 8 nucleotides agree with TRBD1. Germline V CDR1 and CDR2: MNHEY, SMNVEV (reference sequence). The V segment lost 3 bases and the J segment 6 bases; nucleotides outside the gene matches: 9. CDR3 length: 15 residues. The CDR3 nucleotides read TGTGCCAGCAGTTTTTTGACAGGGGTCGGCGCTGAAGCTTTCTTT. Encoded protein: CASSFLTGVGAEAFF.

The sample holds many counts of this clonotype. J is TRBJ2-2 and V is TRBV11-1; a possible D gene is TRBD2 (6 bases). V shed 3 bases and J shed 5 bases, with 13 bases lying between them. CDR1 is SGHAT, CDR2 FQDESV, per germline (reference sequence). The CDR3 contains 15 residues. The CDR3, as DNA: TGTGCCAGCAGCTTTCGGCAGGCGGGGACCGGGGAGCTGTTTTTT. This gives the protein CASSFRQAGTGELFF. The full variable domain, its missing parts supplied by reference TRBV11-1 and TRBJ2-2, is EAEVAQSPRYKITEKSQAVAFWCDPISGHATLYWYRQILGQGPELLVQFQDESVVDDSQLPKDRFSAERLKGVDSTLKIQPAELGDSAMYLCASSFRQAGTGELFFGEGSRLTVL.

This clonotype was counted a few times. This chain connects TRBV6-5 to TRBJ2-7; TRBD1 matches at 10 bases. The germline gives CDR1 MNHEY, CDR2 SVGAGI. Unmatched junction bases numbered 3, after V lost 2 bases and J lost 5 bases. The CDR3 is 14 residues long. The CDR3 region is CASSYPGQGDEQYF. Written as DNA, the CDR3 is TGTGCCAGCAGTTACCCCGGACAGGGGGACGAGCAGTACTTC.

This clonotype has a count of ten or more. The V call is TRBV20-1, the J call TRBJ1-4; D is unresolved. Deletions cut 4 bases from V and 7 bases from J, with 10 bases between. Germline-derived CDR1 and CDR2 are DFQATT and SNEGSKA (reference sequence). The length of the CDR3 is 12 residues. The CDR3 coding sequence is TGCAGTGCTAAGGGCCTGGCTGAAAAACTGTTTTTT. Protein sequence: CSAKGLAEKLFF.

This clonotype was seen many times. Written as DNA, the CDR3 is TGTGCCAGCAGTTTACCTCAGGGAGCCTATGGCTACACCTTC. Translating it yields CASSLPQGAYGYTF. The chain employs TRBV28 and TRBJ1-2; D possibly corresponds to TRBD1 (5 bases). V gave up 2 bases and J gave up 4 bases, with 11 bases separating them. This CDR3 is 14 amino acids long. Germline CDR1 and CDR2: MDHEN and SYDVKM.

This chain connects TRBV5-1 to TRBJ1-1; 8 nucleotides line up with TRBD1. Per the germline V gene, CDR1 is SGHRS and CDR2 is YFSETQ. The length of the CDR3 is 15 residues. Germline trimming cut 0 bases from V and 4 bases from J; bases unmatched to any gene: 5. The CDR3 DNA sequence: TGCGCCAGCAGCTTGGGGGGACAGGCGAGCACTGAAGCTTTCTTT. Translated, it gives CASSLGGQASTEAFF.

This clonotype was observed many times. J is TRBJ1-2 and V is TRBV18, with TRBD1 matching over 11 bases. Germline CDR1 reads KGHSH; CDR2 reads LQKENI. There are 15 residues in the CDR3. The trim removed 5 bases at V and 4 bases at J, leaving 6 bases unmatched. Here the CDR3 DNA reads TGTGCCAGCTCAACAGACGGGACAGGGGGCTATGGCTACACCTTC. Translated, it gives CASSTDGTGGYGYTF.